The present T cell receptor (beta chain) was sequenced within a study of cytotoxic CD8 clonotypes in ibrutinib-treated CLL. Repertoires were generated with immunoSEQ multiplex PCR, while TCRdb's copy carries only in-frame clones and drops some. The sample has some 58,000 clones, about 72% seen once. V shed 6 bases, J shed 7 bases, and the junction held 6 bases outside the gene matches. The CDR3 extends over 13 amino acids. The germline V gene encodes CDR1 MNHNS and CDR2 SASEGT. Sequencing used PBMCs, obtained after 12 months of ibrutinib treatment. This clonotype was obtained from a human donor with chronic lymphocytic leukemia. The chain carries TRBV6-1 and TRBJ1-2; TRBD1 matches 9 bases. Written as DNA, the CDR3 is TGTGCCAGCAGCGGGACAGGGAAGGTTGGCTACACCTTC. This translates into CASSGTGKVGYTF.